One sample yielded the 9 T cell receptor beta chains listed below, sequenced in a study of beta chain features in type 1 diabetes. Expressed TCRB transcripts got sequenced, as all isolated RNA was reverse transcribed. Generated by immunoSEQ multiplex PCR, the TCRdb table keeps only in-frame clones and is missing some. The table shows more than 150,000 clones, with less than 15% occurring only once. Sequences were obtained from central memory CD4+ T cells from blood. The receptors were gathered from a woman in her late teens or twenties in good health.

The V gene is TRBV19, the J gene TRBJ1-1; D perhaps matches TRBD1 (5 bases). This CDR3 has 14 amino acids. Trimming left V 1 base short and J 1 base short, with 7 bases between. The V gene's germline CDR1 is LNHDA and CDR2 SQIVND (reference sequence). As DNA, the CDR3 is TGTGCCAGTAGTATAGGACAGCCGAACACTGAAGCTTTCTTT. Amino acids: CASSIGQPNTEAFF.

The CDR3 nucleotides are TGTGCCAGCAGCGTAGGACGAGGGACAGGGCTTTATGGCTACACCTTC. The encoded protein is CASSVGRGTGLYGYTF. V and J are TRBV9 and TRBJ1-2; TRBD1 agrees at 9 bases. V trimming: 0 bases; J trimming: 5 bases; junction bases outside the gene matches: 8. Looked up from germline, CDR1 is SGDLS and CDR2 is YYNGEE. CDR3 size: 16 residues.

The chain recombines TRBV4-1 with TRBJ2-1, with 13 bases aligning to TRBD2. Germline assignment: CDR1 MGHRA and CDR2 YSYEKL. The CDR3 contains 16 residues. Trimming at V came to 5 bases and at J to 4 bases, leaving 5 bases not matched to a gene. The CDR3: CASSFRTSGSYNEQFF. CDR3 DNA: TGCGCCAGCAGCTTCCGGACTAGCGGGAGTTACAATGAGCAGTTCTTC.

There are a few counts of this clone. The chain has TRBV18 and TRBJ1-5; TRBD1 is a possible D gene (6 bases). CDR1 and CDR2 (germline): KGHSH, LQKENI. This CDR3 has 15 amino acids. Trimming cost V 3 bases and J 2 bases, with 11 bases left between them. CDR3 in DNA: TGTGCCAGCTCACCCTGGGACACGGGCAATCAGCCCCAGCATTTT. This gives the protein CASSPWDTGNQPQHF.

The CDR3 is CAWSIGTDNQPQHF. Written as DNA, the CDR3 is TGTGCCTGGAGTATCGGGACAGACAATCAGCCCCAGCATTTT. This sequence joins TRBV30 and TRBJ1-5, with 7 bases aligning to TRBD1. Trimming took 2 bases from V and 3 from J; bases not matched to a gene: 4. This CDR3 comprises 14 residues. Per germline, CDR1 GTSNPN and CDR2 SVGIG (reference sequence).

This clone was seen a few times. This chain links TRBV7-2 with TRBJ2-7, with 8 bases aligning to TRBD2. The CDR3 sequence is 15 residues long. From germline, CDR1 is SGHTA and CDR2 FQGNSA. V gave up 5 bases and J gave up 0 bases; unmatched junction bases: 6. The CDR3 coding sequence is TGTGCCAGCAGCACTCGGCTAGCGGGCTCCTACGAGCAGTACTTC. Encoded protein: CASSTRLAGSYEQYF.

This clone was detected only a few times. The rearrangement joins TRBV30 to TRBJ2-3, with TRBD2 matching over 7 bases. Per the germline V gene, CDR1 is GTSNPN and CDR2 is SVGIG (reference sequence). CDR3 size: 15 residues. Germline trimming cut 0 bases from V and 2 bases from J; bases unmatched to any gene: 5. The CDR3 region has the DNA TGTGCCTGGAGTGTAGCGGGGAGTCCCACAGATACGCAGTATTTT. It translates to CAWSVAGSPTDTQYF. The complete variable domain, with remaining parts taken from reference TRBV30 and TRBJ2-3, reads SQTIHQWPATLVQPVGSPLSLECTVEGTSNPNLYWYRQAAGRGLQLLFYSVGIGQISSEVPQNLSASRPQDRQFILSSKKLLLSDSGFYLCAWSVAGSPTDTQYFGPGTRLTVL.

This clone has just a few counts. The V call is TRBV4-3, the J call TRBJ2-4; tentative D call: TRBD1 (5 bases). Germline lookup yields CDR1 LGHNA and CDR2 YSLEER. Trimming removed 1 base from V and 4 bases from J, with 11 bases in between. CDR3 length equals 15 residues. The CDR3 is CASSQVLREKNIQYF. The CDR3 DNA is TGCGCCAGCAGCCAAGTACTCAGGGAAAAAAACATTCAGTACTTC.

This clone was recorded a few times. The J gene is TRBJ2-7, the V gene TRBV2; no clear D. Trimming took 4 bases from V and 4 from J, leaving 5 bases between them. Germline assignment: CDR1 SNHLY and CDR2 FYNNEI. This CDR3 has 11 residues. CDR3 amino acids: CASSAFYEQYF. For the CDR3, the DNA is TGTGCCAGCAGTGCCTTTTACGAGCAGTACTTC. The entire variable domain, with the rest obtained from reference TRBV2 and TRBJ2-7, is as follows: EPEVTQTPSHQVTQMGQEVILRCVPISNHLYFYWYRQILGQKVEFLVSFYNNEISEKSEIFDDQFSVERPDGSNFTLKIRSTKLEDSAMYFCASSAFYEQYFGPGTRLTVT.